This T cell receptor beta chain was found in a study of multiple sclerosis patients with progressive multifocal leukoencephalopathy. The study, taken as a whole, reports: TRBV and TRBJ usage showed no common pattern when PML developed.

Germline V gene data show CDR1 as MNHNY and CDR2 as SVGAGI (reference sequence). Trimming shortened V by 6 bases and J by 5 bases, and 19 bases separated the two germline ends. The CDR3 has 16 amino acids. Turning to this clone: Its antigen is as yet unknown.

TCRdb keeps only in-frame clones here, not all; method: immunoSEQ multiplex PCR. The sample includes more than 30,000 clones, around 89% of them seen just once. Sample time point: before natalizumab initiation. The chain carries TRBV6-6 and TRBJ2-2; D unresolved. This TCR was recovered from a human donor with multiple sclerosis. Input material: PBMCs. This CDR3 is CASSESGSPRTGELFF. CDR3 in DNA: TGTGCCAGCAGCGAATCAGGCTCCCCAAGGACCGGGGAGCTGTTTTTT.